This TCR beta chain comes out of a study of OX40 agonist ivuxolimab in advanced cancers. Looking at the study overall: Dose-escalation patients suffered from hepatocellular carcinoma, melanoma, renal cell or head and neck cancer.

Produced via immunoSEQ multiplex PCR; TCRdb's table is partial and in-frame only. Altogether around 15,000 clones are present, roughly 76% being singletons, with the ten largest covering approximately 15%. This TCR derives from an adult with an advanced solid tumor such as melanoma, head and neck, liver or kidney cancer. The material sequenced was CD4+ or CD8+ T cells sorted from blood, taken in a trial of the OX40 agonist ivuxolimab.

CDR3 sequence reads: CASSQLTGGSTDTQYF. Written as DNA, the CDR3 is TGTGCCAGCAGCCAACTCACAGGGGGGTCCACAGATACGCAGTATTTT. The gene calls are TRBV16 and TRBJ2-3, with 8 nucleotides matching TRBD1. Germline loops: CDR1 KGHSY, CDR2 FQNENV. V shed 2 bases, J shed 2 bases, and the junction held 6 bases outside the gene matches. The CDR3 totals 16 residues.